Listed below are T cell receptor beta chains from one sample, sequenced in a study of T-cell reconstitution after alpha-beta-depleted transplantation in children. TCRdb itself ran the PCR reads through MiXCR, one entry per CDR3 protein. The sample shows about 91,000 distinct CDR3 sequences, more than 7% of them seen only once. The source material was PBMCs from the stem cell graft donor, sampled from the stem cell graft. These receptors were collected from a human donor who donated a stem cell graft to a child with congenital amegakaryocytic thrombocytopenia. The CDR3 runs from the conserved cysteine through the conserved F or W. The D gene is left open where the match is weak. Size values are once, few and many counts, or a class for expanded clones, and some rows have none.

J gene | clone size | D gene | V gene | CDR3 DNA | CDR3 protein
TRBJ1-5 | many | TRBD1 | TRBV20-1 | TGCAGTGCAATCGGGACAGGGCGAACTGGGGAGCCCCAGCATTTT | CSAIGTGRTGEPQHF
TRBJ1-5 | - | - | TRBV20-1 | TGCAGTGCTAAGGGGGATAGCAATCAGCCCCAGCATTTT | CSAKGDSNQPQHF
TRBJ2-1 | many | - | TRBV30 | TGTGCCTGGACACGGGGCGGCTACAATGAGCAGTTCTTC | CAWTRGGYNEQFF
TRBJ1-5 | many | TRBD1 | TRBV20-1 | TGCAGTGCTGACTCCCGGGACAGGGTGGACCAGCCCCAGCATTTT | CSADSRDRVDQPQHF
TRBJ2-1 | few | TRBD1 | TRBV2 | TGTGCCAGCAGCGAGGACAGGGCCCCACTCAATGAGCAGTTCTTC | CASSEDRAPLNEQFF
TRBJ2-7 | many | - | TRBV6-1 | TGTGCCAGCAGCCCTGACAGTGGCCGCTCCTACGAGCAGTACTTC | CASSPDSGRSYEQYF
TRBJ1-5 | many | - | TRBV6-1 | TGTGCCAGCAGTAGTAACAGGGCTCAGCCCCAGCATTTT | CASSSNRAQPQHF
TRBJ1-1 | many | - | TRBV20-1 | TGCAGTGCTAGAGTCGGAGGATTCTCTGAAGCTTTCTTT | CSARVGGFSEAFF
TRBJ1-6 | many | - | TRBV6-5 | TGTGCCAGCAGTCCCGGTCTACCCTATAATTCACCCCTCCACTTT | CASSPGLPYNSPLHF
TRBJ2-5 | many | - | TRBV11-1 | TGTGCCAGCAGCGTGGGGCAGCGAGAGACCCAGTACTTC | CASSVGQRETQYF
TRBJ1-2 | many | - | TRBV7-2 | TGTGCCAGCAGCTTGGGGAACCTCTATGGCTACACCTTC | CASSLGNLYGYTF
TRBJ1-5 | many | - | TRBV7-2 | TGTGCCAGCAGTATGGGACCAAATCAGCCCCAGCATTTT | CASSMGPNQPQHF
TRBJ2-7 | - | TRBD2 | TRBV20-1 | TGCAGTGCTAGAGATGGGACTAGCGGGAGTGGCGACGAGCAGTACTTC | CSARDGTSGSGDEQYF
TRBJ1-6 | - | - | TRBV2 | TGTGCCAGCACCTTGGACAGTTATAATTCACCCCTCCACTTT | CASTLDSYNSPLHF
TRBJ1-2 | many | TRBD1 | TRBV18 | TGTGCCAGCTCACCTGGGACAGCCCTCGTTGGCTACACCTTC | CASSPGTALVGYTF
TRBJ1-1 | many | - | TRBV11-1 | TGTGCCAGCAGCCCAATCTTAGTAACGAACACTGAAGCTTTCTTT | CASSPILVTNTEAFF
TRBJ2-2 | many | - | TRBV7-2 | TGTGCCAGCAGCTCTCAGAGGGCAGGATACACCGGGGAGCTGTTTTTT | CASSSQRAGYTGELFF
TRBJ2-5 | - | - | TRBV28 | TGTGCCATGGGCCCCGGGCTTAGTGGGTTAGAGACCCAGTACTTC | CAMGPGLSGLETQYF
TRBJ2-7 | - | TRBD1 | TRBV3-1 | TGTGCCAGCAGCCCCACGGACAGGGACGGCGAGCAGTACTTC | CASSPTDRDGEQYF
TRBJ2-2 | many | - | TRBV10-3 | TGTGCCATCAGTGAGTCGGCCAGGATGAACACCGGGGAGCTGTTTTTT | CAISESARMNTGELFF
TRBJ2-7 | - | - | TRBV27 | TGTGCCAGCGGACATAACCTCCTAGGGCAGTACTTC | CASGHNLLGQYF
TRBJ2-1 | many | TRBD2 | TRBV6-1 | TGTGCCAGCAGTGCTAGCGGCATCAGCTCCTACAATGAGCAGTTCTTC | CASSASGISSYNEQFF
TRBJ2-3 | many | - | TRBV24-1 | TGTGCCACCGCAGGGGACGGTTTAAGGGGAGATACGCAGTATTTT | CATAGDGLRGDTQYF
TRBJ2-2 | many | - | TRBV10-2 | TGCGCCAGCAGATATGGTGTCGGGGAGCTGTTTTTT | CASRYGVGELFF
TRBJ1-1 | many | TRBD1 | TRBV11-2 | TGTGCCAGCAGCCTAACAGGGGGCGCCAATGAAGCTTTCTTT | CASSLTGGANEAFF
TRBJ1-6 | many | - | TRBV6-5 | TGTGCCAGCAGTTACAGGGCAGAGCCTTCACCCCTCCACTTT | CASSYRAEPSPLHF
TRBJ1-1 | many | - | TRBV5-1 | TGCGCCAGCAGCTCGGACACTGTGAACACTGAAGCTTTCTTT | CASSSDTVNTEAFF
TRBJ2-2 | many | - | TRBV15 | TGTGCCACCAGCTACCGTCGTTGGGAGGCCAAATCGAACACCGGGGAGCTGTTTTTT | CATSYRRWEAKSNTGELFF
TRBJ2-4 | - | - | TRBV5-1 | TGCGCCAGCAGCTCTGGAGGGCTATGGAACAGTCAGTACTTC | CASSSGGLWNSQYF
TRBJ1-5 | many | - | TRBV12-3/TRBV12-4 | TGTGCCAGCAGTCAAAGCAGAGGGGATCAGCCCCAGCATTTT | CASSQSRGDQPQHF
TRBJ2-2 | - | TRBD2 | TRBV5-1 | TGCGCCAGCAGCACGACTAGCGGGGGCCTGATGAACACCGGGGAGCTGTTTTTT | CASSTTSGGLMNTGELFF
TRBJ2-2 | many | - | TRBV5-1 | TGCGCCAGCAGGGCGCGGGGGAACACCGGGGAGCTGTTTTTT | CASRARGNTGELFF
TRBJ2-3 | many | - | TRBV5-1 | TGCGCCAGCAGCGAACAGACCAGGGCAGCAGATACGCAGTATTTT | CASSEQTRAADTQYF
TRBJ2-1 | many | - | TRBV28 | TGTGCCAGCAGTTCGCGGGGACGAAACAACTACAATGAGCAGTTCTTC | CASSSRGRNNYNEQFF
TRBJ2-7 | many | - | TRBV20-1 | TGCAGTGCTAGAGAGGGTAGCGACGAGCAGTACTTC | CSAREGSDEQYF
TRBJ2-6 | many | - | TRBV5-1 | TGCGCCAGCAGCTTGGATCCAGGGACCGGGGCCAACGTCCTGACTTTC | CASSLDPGTGANVLTF
TRBJ2-1 | many | - | TRBV5-6 | TGTGCCAGCAGCTTCGATAAGGTGCAGTTCTTC | CASSFDKVQFF
TRBJ2-7 | - | - | TRBV2 | TGTGCCAGCGACGGGCGTTTCTCCTACGAGCAGTACTTC | CASDGRFSYEQYF
TRBJ1-5 | many | - | TRBV20-1 | TGCAGTGCTGCCGGACTGGGGACGGCGGATCAGCCCCAGCATTTT | CSAAGLGTADQPQHF
TRBJ2-5 | many | - | TRBV6-1 | TGTGCCAGCAGTAGGACTGAGCAAGAGACCCAGTACTTC | CASSRTEQETQYF
TRBJ1-1 | - | - | TRBV12-3/TRBV12-4 | TGTGCCAGCAGTTTAGGAACCACCGGGACTTTT | CASSLGTTGTF
TRBJ2-1 | many | - | TRBV5-1 | TGCGCCAGCAGCTTGGGGGCCAGGGGGGATGAGCAGTTCTTC | CASSLGARGDEQFF
TRBJ2-1 | many | TRBD2 | TRBV20-1 | TGCAGTGCTAGAGGTTTTAGCGGGGGGGCCTTCAATGAGCAGTTCTTC | CSARGFSGGAFNEQFF
TRBJ1-2 | many | - | TRBV7-3 | TGTGCCAGCAGCCCAGGGCCAACTAACTATGGCTACACCTTC | CASSPGPTNYGYTF
TRBJ2-7 | many | TRBD1 | TRBV29-1 | TGCAGCGTCGGGGACAGGTCGTCCTACGAGCAGTACTTC | CSVGDRSSYEQYF
TRBJ2-3 | many | TRBD2 | TRBV5-1 | TGCGCCAGCAGCTACCGTAGCGGGCGCACAGATACGCAGTATTTT | CASSYRSGRTDTQYF
TRBJ1-3 | many | - | TRBV20-1 | TGCAGTGCCCTACTTTCGGACAGCATTTTAAACACCATATATTTT | CSALLSDSILNTIYF
TRBJ2-1 | many | TRBD2 | TRBV29-1 | TGCAGCGCCCTGACTCCGGGACTAGATAAGTACAATGAGCAGTTCTTC | CSALTPGLDKYNEQFF
TRBJ2-5 | many | - | TRBV15 | TGTGCCACCAGCAGAGATCCAACTTTGGAGACCCAGTACTTC | CATSRDPTLETQYF
TRBJ2-1 | - | - | TRBV10-1 | TGCGCCAGCAGTGAGTCGAAGTTCGGGGGAGTTAATGAGCAGTTCTTC | CASSESKFGGVNEQFF
TRBJ2-5 | many | - | TRBV5-1 | TGCGCCAGCAGCCCGGGCGTAGGGGAGACCCAGTACTTC | CASSPGVGETQYF
TRBJ2-1 | many | TRBD1 | TRBV4-1 | TGCGCCAGCAGACGTGACAGGGGCCTTCCTTACAATGAGCAGTTCTTC | CASRRDRGLPYNEQFF
TRBJ2-5 | many | TRBD2 | TRBV20-1 | TGCAGTGCTAGAACTAGCGGGGATGGGACCCAGTACTTC | CSARTSGDGTQYF
TRBJ2-7 | many | - | TRBV11-2 | TGTGCCAGCAGCTTAGAGGGCACTTACTACGAGCAGTACTTC | CASSLEGTYYEQYF
TRBJ2-1 | many | TRBD2 | TRBV20-1 | TGCAGCATTAGCGGGGGGGCCAATGAGCAGTTCTTC | CSISGGANEQFF